These 18 T cell receptor beta chains came from one sample sequenced in a study of blood T cell repertoires in COVID-19. Using immunoSEQ multiplex PCR, the repertoire was profiled, and TCRdb retains in-frame clones only, with some absent. The sample carries approximately 190,000 clones, 84% recorded once. Sequenced sample: PBMCs or T cells enriched from blood (not recorded which). The origin of the receptors is a young woman who had been exposed to COVID-19.

The rearrangement links TRBV4-2 to TRBJ1-4; 7 nucleotides match TRBD1. The CDR3 length is 15 residues. The V gene's germline CDR1 is LGHNA and CDR2 YNFKEQ. V was clipped by 5 bases and J by 1 base; unmatched bases: 4. The CDR3 DNA reads TGTGCCAGCAGCGATTACAGGGGAACTAATGAAAAACTGTTTTTT. Translating it yields CASSDYRGTNEKLFF.

This clone showed up just a few times. The chain uses TRBV7-2 and TRBJ1-2; D uncertain. CDR1 is SGHTA and CDR2 is FQGNSA in the germline V gene. V was clipped by 3 bases and J by 7 bases, with 12 bases between them. This CDR3 is built from 13 residues. DNA for the CDR3: TGTGCCAGCAGCTTGTTGCAGGACTCTGGCTACACCTTC. This sequence encodes CASSLLQDSGYTF. Full variable domain (missing parts from reference TRBV7-2 and TRBJ1-2): GAGVSQSPSNKVTEKGKDVELRCDPISGHTALYWYRQSLGQGLEFLIYFQGNSAPDKSGLPSDRFSAERTGGSVSTLTIQRTQQEDSAVYLCASSLLQDSGYTFGSGTRLTVV.

The gene calls are TRBV27 and TRBJ2-2; D not resolved. Germline CDR1 MNHEY, CDR2 SMNVEV (reference sequence). Trimming removed 0 bases at V and 6 bases at J, with 8 bases between. The CDR3 contains 14 residues. The CDR3 DNA reads TGTGCCAGCAGTTTATCGGTTCCGGCCGGGGAGCTGTTTTTT. Its translation: CASSLSVPAGELFF.

This chain uses TRBV4-1 with TRBJ2-5; D is possibly TRBD1 (5 bases). Trimming took off 0 bases at V and 5 bases at J, with 19 bases between the two ends. Germline CDR1 and CDR2: MGHRA and YSYEKL. The CDR3 runs to 17 residues. The CDR3 spells CASSQDIAAGRLETQYF. The CDR3 nucleotides read TGCGCCAGCAGCCAAGATATCGCGGCAGGGCGGCTTGAGACCCAGTACTTC.

The chain links TRBV6-2 or TRBV6-3 to TRBJ1-1, with TRBD1 as a possible D gene (5 bases). The CDR3 is 17 amino acids. Trimming removed 5 bases from V and 6 bases from J, with 25 bases in between. Germline V gene sequence: CDR1 MNHEY, CDR2 SVGEGT. The CDR3 DNA follows: TGTGCCAGCAGTCCCCCCGCAGGACAAGTCGTCCTAGCTGAAGCTTTCTTT. Translating gives CASSPPAGQVVLAEAFF.

This clone has only one observation. The chain uses TRBV7-8 and TRBJ1-1; D is uncertain. The CDR3 consists of 16 residues. V was clipped by 7 bases and J by 6 bases, with 24 bases between them. CDR1 and CDR2 (germline): SGHVS, FQNEAQ. CDR3 in DNA: TGTGCCAGCAACTTTTATTTGGAGGGTATTGGGGCTGAAGCTTTCTTT. Translated, it gives CASNFYLEGIGAEAFF.

V is TRBV5-4 and J is TRBJ1-4; D perhaps matches TRBD1 (5 bases). This CDR3 contains 13 residues. V was cut by 0 bases and J by 8 bases, with 8 bases left in between. CDR1 is SGHNT and CDR2 is YYREEE in the germline V gene (reference sequence). CDR3 DNA: TGTGCCAGCAGCTTGGCCAAGGGGGAAAAACTGTTTTTT. This codes for CASSLAKGEKLFF.

CDR3 sequence reads: CASSLVLAGTDTQYF. CDR3 DNA: TGTGCCAGCAGCTTGGTACTAGCGGGGACAGATACGCAGTATTTT. The gene calls are TRBV5-6 and TRBJ2-3; 10 nucleotides agree with TRBD2. Germline-derived CDR1 and CDR2 are SGHDT and YYEEEE. J gave up 3 bases and V 0 bases, and 1 base lay outside the gene matches. This CDR3 spans 15 amino acids.

This chain uses TRBV5-1 with TRBJ2-3; perhaps TRBD2 as D (5 bases). There are 16 residues in the CDR3. Germline lookup yields CDR1 SGHRS and CDR2 YFSETQ. With 4 bases removed from V and 0 bases from J, the gap between germline ends came to 15 bases. CDR3 nucleotides: TGCGCCAGCAGCCCAACGTTTTCGGGAAGCACAGATACGCAGTATTTT. This encodes CASSPTFSGSTDTQYF.

This clone appeared a few times. The chain joins TRBV7-2 to TRBJ1-5; D not certain. Trimming took off 2 bases at V and 0 bases at J, with 8 bases between the two ends. The CDR3 contains 15 residues. CDR1 is SGHTA, CDR2 FQGNSA, per germline. CDR3 protein: CASSLFTASNQPQHF. As DNA, the CDR3 is TGTGCCAGCAGCTTATTTACAGCTAGCAATCAGCCCCAGCATTTT.

The rearrangement links TRBV2 to TRBJ2-5; D is ambiguous. Trimming pared 5 bases from V and 2 bases from J, leaving 18 bases between. The CDR3 runs to 16 residues. Germline V gene data show CDR1 as SNHLY and CDR2 as FYNNEI. CDR3 sequence reads: CASSLGRNFPQETQYF. The CDR3 DNA is TGTGCCAGCAGTTTGGGCAGGAACTTCCCACAAGAGACCCAGTACTTC.

V is TRBV6-7 and J is TRBJ1-4; TRBD1 might be the D (6 bases). TRBV6-7 is flagged as an ORF with uncertain function. There are 17 residues in the CDR3. Trimming took off 0 bases at V and 8 bases at J, with 19 bases between the two ends. DNA of the CDR3: TGTGCCAGCAGTTACTCTCCTCTGAACAGGGAATCGGAAAAACTGTTTTTT. It codes for CASSYSPLNRESEKLFF.

V usage is TRBV4-1 and J usage is TRBJ1-1; no clear D. V was pared by 0 bases and J by 1 base, with 9 bases between. Germline CDR1 reads MGHRA; CDR2 reads YSYEKL. The CDR3 loop spans 15 amino acids. The CDR3 sequence: CASSQDRVGNTEAFF. The CDR3 region has the DNA TGCGCCAGCAGCCAAGATAGAGTCGGGAACACTGAAGCTTTCTTT.

The chain joins TRBV4-1 to TRBJ1-5; D gene uncertain. V gave up 0 bases and J gave up 4 bases, with 4 bases separating them. The CDR3 spans 13 residues. CDR1 is MGHRA and CDR2 is YSYEKL in the germline V gene. The CDR3 nucleotides read TGCGCCAGCAGCCAAGAAATAAATCAGCCCCAGCATTTT. It codes for CASSQEINQPQHF.

This chain joins TRBV29-1 and TRBJ1-2, with D hard to call. V was clipped by 4 bases and J by 2 bases, with 11 bases between them. Germline lookup yields CDR1 SQVTM and CDR2 ANQGSEA. The CDR3 is 13 amino acids. The CDR3 sequence: CSVVSVNNYGYTF. The CDR3 DNA reads TGCAGCGTTGTGTCGGTCAACAACTATGGCTACACCTTC.

This chain links TRBV21-1 with TRBJ2-3; TRBD2 is the table's D call, not checked against the DNA. TRBV21-1 is a pseudogene locus. The length of the CDR3 is 15 residues. CDR3 nucleotides: TGTGCCAGCAGAATAGGGAGATCTAGCACAGATACGCAGTATTTT. It is translated as CASRIGRSSTDTQYF.

This clone was picked up a small number of times. J is TRBJ2-1 and V is TRBV6-4, with 8 nucleotides matching TRBD2. The CDR3 extends over 14 amino acids. Germline trimming cut 3 bases from V and 6 bases from J; bases unmatched to any gene: 4. From germline, CDR1 is MRHNA and CDR2 SNTAGT. The CDR3 is CASSEAGGSNEQFF. CDR3 DNA: TGTGCCAGCAGTGAGGCGGGGGGTAGCAATGAGCAGTTCTTC.

The genes are TRBV18 and TRBJ1-1; possibly TRBD1 for D (5 bases). Germline V gives CDR1 KGHSH, CDR2 LQKENI. With 3 bases removed from V and 4 bases from J, the gap between germline ends came to 15 bases. CDR3 length equals 15 residues. The DNA for the CDR3 is TGTGCCAGCTCACCGGTGGCAGGGTTGGGCACTGAAGCTTTCTTT. It yields the protein CASSPVAGLGTEAFF.